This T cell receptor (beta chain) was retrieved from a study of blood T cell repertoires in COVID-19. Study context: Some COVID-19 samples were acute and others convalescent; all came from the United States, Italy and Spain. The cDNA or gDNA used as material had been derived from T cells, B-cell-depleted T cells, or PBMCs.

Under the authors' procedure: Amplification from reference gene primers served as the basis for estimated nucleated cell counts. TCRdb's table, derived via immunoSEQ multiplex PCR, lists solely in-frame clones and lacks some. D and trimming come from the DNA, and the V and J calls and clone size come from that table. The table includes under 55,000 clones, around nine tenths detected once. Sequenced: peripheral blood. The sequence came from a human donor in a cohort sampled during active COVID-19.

The CDR3 coding sequence is TGTGCCAGCAGCCAGGGGGGGCCCGGGGAGCTGTTTTTT. This codes for CASSQGGPGELFF. The rearrangement joins TRBV3-1 (or the pseudogene TRBV3-2) to TRBJ2-2; a possible D gene is TRBD2 (7 bases). The germline gives CDR1 LGHDT, CDR2 YNNKEL (reference sequence). Trimming took 3 bases from V and 6 from J, leaving 8 bases between them. The CDR3 consists of 13 residues.